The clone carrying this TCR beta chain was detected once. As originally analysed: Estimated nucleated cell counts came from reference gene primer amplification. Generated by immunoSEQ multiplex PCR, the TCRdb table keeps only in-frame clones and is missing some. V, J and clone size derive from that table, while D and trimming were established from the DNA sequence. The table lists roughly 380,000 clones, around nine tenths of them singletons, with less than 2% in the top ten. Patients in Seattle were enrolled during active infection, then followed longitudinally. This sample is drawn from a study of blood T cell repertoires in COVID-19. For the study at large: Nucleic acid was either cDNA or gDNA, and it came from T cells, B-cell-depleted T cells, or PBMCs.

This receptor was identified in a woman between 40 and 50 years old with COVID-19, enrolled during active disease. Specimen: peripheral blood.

Here the CDR3 reads CASSLYPGEGYTF. In nucleotides, the CDR3 is TGTGCCAGCAGTTTATACCCGGGGGAGGGCTACACCTTC. The chain links TRBV27 to TRBJ1-2; TRBD1 might be the D (5 bases). This CDR3 is 13 amino acids long. V was clipped by 1 base and J by 8 bases, with 11 bases between them. Germline-derived CDR1 and CDR2 are MNHEY and SMNVEV (reference sequence).